This TCR beta chain comes out of a study of T cell repertoires in cytomegalovirus infection. Overall study context: Signatures in public TCR beta sequences pointed to both CMV infection and matching HLA type. Findings of the study overall: Identification of carriers of CMV plus the relevant HLA was achieved through cumulative public TCR beta family frequency. Across the ex vivo response, the dominant clonotypes were HLA-C-restricted CMV-specific TCR beta clonotypes.

From germline, CDR1 is LGHDT and CDR2 YNNKEL (reference sequence). The CDR3 length is 18 residues. V lost 0 bases, J lost 0 bases, and 17 bases lay in between. TCRdb reprocessed the reads via MiXCR and lists one record per CDR3 protein. The sample has 100,000 to 150,000 distinct CDR3 sequences, 8% to 9% seen once; the top ten hold around 9.1%. In this sample, this clonotype turned up a few times. The antigen is undetermined. The sample comprised PBMCs. The chain joins TRBV3-1 to TRBJ2-5; D is perhaps TRBD2 (7 bases). The receptor's source is a human donor in good health (CMV status not recorded). Some clones in this sample may be carry-over from other donors' samples. The CDR3 coding sequence is TGTGCCAGCAGCCAAGAGGAGTCCGGGGGGCCTTACCAAGAGACCCAGTACTTC. Translation gives CASSQEESGGPYQETQYF.